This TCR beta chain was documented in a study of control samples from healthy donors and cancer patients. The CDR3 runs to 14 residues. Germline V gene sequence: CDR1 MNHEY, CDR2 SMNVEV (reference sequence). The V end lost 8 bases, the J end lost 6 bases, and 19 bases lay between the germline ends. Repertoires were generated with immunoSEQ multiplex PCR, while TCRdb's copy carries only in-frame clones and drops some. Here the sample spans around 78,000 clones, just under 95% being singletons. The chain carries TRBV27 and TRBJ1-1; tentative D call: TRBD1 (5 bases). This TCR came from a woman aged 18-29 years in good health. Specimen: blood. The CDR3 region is CASSRGPGDAEAFF. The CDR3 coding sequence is TGTGCCAGCTCCCGGGGACCCGGGGACGCTGAAGCTTTCTTT.